This paragraph reports one TCR beta chain. With 8 bases removed from V and 0 bases from J, the gap between germline ends came to 26 bases. The CDR3 contains 18 residues. The V gene's germline CDR1 is SGDLS and CDR2 YYNGEE. These data are taken from a study of blood T cell repertoires in COVID-19. Overall study: Nucleic acid was either cDNA or gDNA, and it came from T cells, B-cell-depleted T cells, or PBMCs.

Assay: immunoSEQ multiplex PCR; the TCRdb copy retains only in-frame clones and omits some. The sample has approximately 100,000 clones, 85% to 90% seen once. Sequences were obtained from peripheral blood. The rearrangement joins TRBV9 to TRBJ1-2; D gene uncertain. The receptor was derived from a human donor with COVID-19, enrolled during active disease. The donor label of this sample is uncertain. The CDR3 nucleotides read TGTGCCAGTAGCCCCCGTGGAGGTCTCACCAACCCTAACTATGGCTACACCTTC. Its protein product is CASSPRGGLTNPNYGYTF.